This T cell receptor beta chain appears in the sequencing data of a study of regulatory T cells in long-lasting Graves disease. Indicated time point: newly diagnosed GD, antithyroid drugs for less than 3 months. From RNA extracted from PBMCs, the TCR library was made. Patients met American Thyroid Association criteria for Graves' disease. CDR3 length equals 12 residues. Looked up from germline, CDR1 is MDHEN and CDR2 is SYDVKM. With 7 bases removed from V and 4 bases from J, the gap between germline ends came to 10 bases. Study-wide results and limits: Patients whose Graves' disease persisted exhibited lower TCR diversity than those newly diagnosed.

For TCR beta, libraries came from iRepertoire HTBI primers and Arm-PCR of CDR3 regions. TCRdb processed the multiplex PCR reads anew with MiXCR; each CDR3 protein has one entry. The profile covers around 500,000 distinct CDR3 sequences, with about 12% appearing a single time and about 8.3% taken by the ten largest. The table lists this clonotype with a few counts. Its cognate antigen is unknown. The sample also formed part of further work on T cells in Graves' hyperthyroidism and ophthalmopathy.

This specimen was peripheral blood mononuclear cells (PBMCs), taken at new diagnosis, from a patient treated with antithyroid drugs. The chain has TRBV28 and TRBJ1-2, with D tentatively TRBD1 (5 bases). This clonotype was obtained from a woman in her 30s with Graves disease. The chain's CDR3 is CASTSGAYGYTF. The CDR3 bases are TGTGCCAGCACCTCTGGGGCCTATGGCTACACCTTC.